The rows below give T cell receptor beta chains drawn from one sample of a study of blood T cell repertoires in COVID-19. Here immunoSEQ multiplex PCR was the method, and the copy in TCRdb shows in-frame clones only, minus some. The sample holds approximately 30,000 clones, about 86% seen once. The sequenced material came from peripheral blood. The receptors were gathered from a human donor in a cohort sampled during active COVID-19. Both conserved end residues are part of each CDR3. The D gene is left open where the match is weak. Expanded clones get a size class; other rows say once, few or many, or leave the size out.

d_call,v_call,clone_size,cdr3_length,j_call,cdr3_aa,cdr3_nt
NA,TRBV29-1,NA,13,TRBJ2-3,CSGRGAPTDTQYF,TGCAGCGGGAGGGGCGCTCCCACAGATACGCAGTATTTT
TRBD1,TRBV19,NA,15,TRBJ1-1,CASSPGQPGGTEAFF,TGTGCCAGTAGTCCGGGACAGCCAGGTGGCACTGAAGCTTTCTTT
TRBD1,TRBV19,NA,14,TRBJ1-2,CASSIGQGNYGYTF,TGTGCCAGTAGTATAGGACAGGGAAACTATGGCTACACCTTC
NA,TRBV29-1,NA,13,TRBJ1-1,CSVDGEGITEAFF,TGCAGCGTTGATGGGGAGGGGATCACTGAAGCTTTCTTT
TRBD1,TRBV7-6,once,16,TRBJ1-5,CASSLDAGGGNQPQHF,TGTGCCAGCAGCTTAGATGCAGGGGGCGGGAATCAGCCCCAGCATTTT
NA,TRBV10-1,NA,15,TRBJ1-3,CASSESGVSGNTIYF,TGCGCCAGCAGTGAGTCTGGAGTTTCTGGAAACACCATATATTTT
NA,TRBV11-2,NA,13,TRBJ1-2,CASSTDRNYGYTF,TGTGCCAGCAGCACTGACAGAAACTATGGCTACACCTTC
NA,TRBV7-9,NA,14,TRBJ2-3,CASSLLGPPDTQYF,TGTGCCAGCAGCTTACTGGGGCCCCCCGATACGCAGTATTTT
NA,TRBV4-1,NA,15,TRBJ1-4,CASSQVQGRNEKLFF,TGCGCCAGCAGCCAAGTACAGGGAAGAAATGAAAAACTGTTTTTT
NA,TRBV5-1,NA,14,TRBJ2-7,CASSLSTAQGEQYF,TGCGCCAGCAGCCTTTCGACTGCGCAGGGGGAGCAGTACTTC
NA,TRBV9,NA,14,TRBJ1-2,CASSVQGYNYGYTF,TGTGCCAGCAGCGTACAGGGGTACAACTATGGCTACACCTTC
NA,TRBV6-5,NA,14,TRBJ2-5,CASSPTSSEETQYF,TGTGCCAGCAGCCCAACTTCAAGCGAAGAGACCCAGTACTTC
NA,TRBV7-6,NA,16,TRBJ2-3,CASSSPSGGRTDTQYF,TGTGCCAGCAGCTCCCCTAGTGGGGGCCGCACAGATACGCAGTATTTT
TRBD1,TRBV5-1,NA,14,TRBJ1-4,CASSLGTGGEKLFF,TGCGCCAGCAGCCTGGGGACAGGGGGTGAAAAACTGTTTTTT
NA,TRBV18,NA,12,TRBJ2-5,CASSRNEETQYF,TGTGCCAGCTCCAGGAATGAAGAGACCCAGTACTTC
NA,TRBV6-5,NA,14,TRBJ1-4,CASSFGQFNEKLFF,TGTGCCAGCAGTTTTGGGCAGTTTAATGAAAAACTGTTTTTT
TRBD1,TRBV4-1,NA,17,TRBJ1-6,CASSQGTGVRYNSPLHF,TGCGCCAGCAGCCAAGGGACAGGGGTTCGCTATAATTCACCCCTCCACTTT
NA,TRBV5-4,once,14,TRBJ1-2,CASILSGTQGGYTF,TGTGCCAGCATCCTTTCCGGGACACAAGGTGGCTACACCTTC
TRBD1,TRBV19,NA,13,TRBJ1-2,CASTGGFNYGYTF,TGTGCCAGCACAGGGGGCTTTAACTATGGCTACACCTTC
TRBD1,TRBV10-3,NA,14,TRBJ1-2,CAIRPDRVVYGYTF,TGTGCCATCAGACCCGACAGGGTGGTGTATGGCTACACCTTC
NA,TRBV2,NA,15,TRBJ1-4,CASRAGGATNEKLFF,TGTGCCAGCAGGGCCGGGGGGGCTACTAATGAAAAACTGTTTTTT
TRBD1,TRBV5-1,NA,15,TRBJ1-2,CASSSSGQGEYGYTF,TGCGCCAGCAGCTCCTCCGGACAGGGAGAGTATGGCTACACCTTC
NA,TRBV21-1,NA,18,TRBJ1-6,CASSKDWWRTKKNSPLHF,TGTGCCAGCAGCAAAGATTGGTGGCGGACAAAAAAAAATTCACCCCTCCACTTT
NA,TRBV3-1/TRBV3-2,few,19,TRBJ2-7,CASSPTGWLGPDVRYEQYF,TGTGCCAGCAGCCCCACAGGGTGGCTAGGGCCCGATGTGAGGTACGAGCAGTACTTC
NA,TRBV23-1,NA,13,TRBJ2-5,CASTTLGRETQYF,TGCGCCAGCACCACACTGGGGCGAGAGACCCAGTACTTC
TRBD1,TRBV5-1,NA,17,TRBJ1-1,CASSTTGTGKGDTEAFF,TGCGCCAGCAGCACCACCGGGACAGGAAAAGGTGACACTGAAGCTTTCTTT
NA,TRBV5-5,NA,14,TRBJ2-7,CASSLRLDFYEQYF,TGTGCCAGCAGCTTGCGACTAGACTTCTACGAGCAGTACTTC
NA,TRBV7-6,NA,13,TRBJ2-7,CASSSQGPYEQYF,TGTGCCAGCAGCTCACAGGGACCTTACGAGCAGTACTTC
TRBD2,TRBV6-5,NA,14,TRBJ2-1,CAALAGGWWGEQFF,TGTGCCGCCCTAGCGGGGGGGTGGTGGGGTGAGCAGTTCTTC
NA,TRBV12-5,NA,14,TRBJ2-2,CASGLGRDTGELFF,TGTGCTAGTGGTTTGGGCCGGGACACCGGGGAGCTGTTTTTT
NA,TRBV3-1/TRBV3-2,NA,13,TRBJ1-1,CASSQTGTLEAFF,TGTGCCAGCAGCCAAACAGGGACACTTGAAGCTTTCTTT
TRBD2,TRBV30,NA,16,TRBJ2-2,CAWSVRAGGRSGELFF,TGTGCCTGGAGTGTACGGGCGGGGGGCCGGTCCGGGGAGCTGTTTTTT
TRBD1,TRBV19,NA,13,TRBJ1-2,CASQGTVNYGYTF,TGTGCCAGTCAAGGGACAGTTAACTATGGCTACACCTTC
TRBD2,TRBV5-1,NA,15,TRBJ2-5,CASSPSGGPQETQYF,TGCGCCAGCAGCCCCAGCGGGGGCCCTCAAGAGACCCAGTACTTC
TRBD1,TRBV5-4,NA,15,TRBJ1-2,CASSLFTGGDYGYTF,TGTGCCAGCAGCTTGTTCACAGGGGGCGACTATGGCTACACCTTC
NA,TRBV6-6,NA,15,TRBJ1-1,CASRAPRGLNTEAFF,TGTGCCAGCAGGGCACCCAGGGGCCTGAACACTGAAGCTTTCTTT
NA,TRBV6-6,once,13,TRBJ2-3,CASSYRITDTQYF,TGTGCCAGCAGTTACCGTATCACAGATACGCAGTATTTT
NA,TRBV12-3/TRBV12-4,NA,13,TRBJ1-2,CASTHSDSYGYTF,TGTGCCAGCACCCATTCCGACAGCTATGGCTACACCTTC
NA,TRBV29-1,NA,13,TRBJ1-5,CSVSGVANQPQHF,TGCAGCGTCAGTGGGGTAGCGAATCAGCCCCAGCATTTT
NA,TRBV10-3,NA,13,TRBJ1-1,CAIRDRENTEAFF,TGTGCCATCAGGGACAGAGAGAACACTGAAGCTTTCTTT
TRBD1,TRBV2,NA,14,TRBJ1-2,CASSVDRVGAGYTF,TGTGCCAGCAGTGTTGACAGGGTAGGGGCTGGCTACACCTTC
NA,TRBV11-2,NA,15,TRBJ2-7,CASSFSTSNSYEQYF,TGTGCCAGCAGCTTTTCGACTAGTAACTCCTACGAGCAGTACTTC
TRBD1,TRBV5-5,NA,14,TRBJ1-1,CASSRQGSNTEAFF,TGTGCCAGCAGCCGACAGGGAAGTAACACTGAAGCTTTCTTT
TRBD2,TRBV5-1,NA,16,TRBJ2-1,CASSLDGSGGGNEQFF,TGCGCCAGCAGCTTGGATGGGAGCGGGGGGGGCAATGAGCAGTTCTTC
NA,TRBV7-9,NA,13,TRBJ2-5,CASSFRGWETQYF,TGTGCCAGCAGCTTCCGGGGGTGGGAGACCCAGTACTTC
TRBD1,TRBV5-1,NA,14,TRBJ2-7,CASSSDRGMREQYF,TGCGCCAGCAGCTCGGACAGGGGTATGAGGGAGCAGTACTTC
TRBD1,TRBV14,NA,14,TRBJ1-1,CASSYRGRNTEAFF,TGTGCCAGCAGTTACAGGGGGCGGAACACTGAAGCTTTCTTT
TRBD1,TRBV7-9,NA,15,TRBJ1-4,CASSQDRGRNEKLFF,TGTGCCAGCAGCCAAGACAGGGGAAGGAATGAAAAACTGTTTTTT
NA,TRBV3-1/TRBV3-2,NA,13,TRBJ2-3,CASSQRGGDTQYF,TGTGCCAGCAGCCAAAGGGGGGGGGATACGCAGTATTTT
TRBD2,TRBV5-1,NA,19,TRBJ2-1,CASSRLGAGGLISYNEQFF,TGCGCCAGCAGCCGACTGGGAGCGGGGGGACTTATCTCCTACAATGAGCAGTTCTTC
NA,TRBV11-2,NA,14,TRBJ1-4,CATRLRGFNEKLFF,TGTGCCACCCGCCTAAGGGGATTTAATGAAAAACTGTTTTTT
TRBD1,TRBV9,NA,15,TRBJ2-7,CASSVASGQSYEQYF,TGTGCCAGCAGCGTAGCTTCGGGACAGTCCTACGAGCAGTACTTC
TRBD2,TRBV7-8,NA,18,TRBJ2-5,CASSLVVLAGNFWETQYF,TGTGCCAGCAGCTTAGTCGTCCTAGCGGGGAACTTTTGGGAGACCCAGTACTTC
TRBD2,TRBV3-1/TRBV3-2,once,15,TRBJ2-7,CASSQGTSGAYEQYF,TGTGCCAGCAGCCAAGGGACTAGCGGCGCCTACGAGCAGTACTTC
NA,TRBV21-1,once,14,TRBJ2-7,CASPPRGDSYEQYF,TGTGCCAGCCCCCCGCGGGGGGACTCCTACGAGCAGTACTTC
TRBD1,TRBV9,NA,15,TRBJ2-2,CASSPEGALTGELFF,TGTGCCAGCAGTCCCGAGGGGGCGCTCACCGGGGAGCTGTTTTTT
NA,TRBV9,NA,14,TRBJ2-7,CASSAGTAPYEQYF,TGTGCCAGCAGCGCCGGGACTGCCCCCTACGAGCAGTACTTC
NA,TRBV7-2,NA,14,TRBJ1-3,CASSPGPLRETIYF,TGTGCCAGCAGCCCAGGGCCCCTTCGTGAGACCATATATTTT
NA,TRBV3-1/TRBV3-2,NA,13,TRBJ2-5,CASSPTSQETQYF,TGTGCCAGCAGCCCGACTAGCCAAGAGACCCAGTACTTC